This T cell receptor (beta chain) was recovered during a study of regulatory T cells in long-lasting Graves disease. The time point: persistent/refractory GD, antithyroid drugs over 5 years with positive TRAb. Extracted RNA from PBMCs served as the source of the TCR library. Building of the TCR beta libraries involved iRepertoire HTBI primers and Arm-PCR of CDR3 regions. TCRdb passed the multiplex PCR reads through MiXCR, listing each CDR3 protein once. The sample records roughly 300,000 distinct CDR3 sequences, about 20% being singletons. The V end lost 0 bases, the J end lost 7 bases, and 12 bases lay between the germline ends. CDR1 MNHEY and CDR2 SVGAGI come from the germline V gene. The CDR3 contains 14 residues. This clonotype was seen at least ten times.

The source material was peripheral blood mononuclear cells (PBMCs), sampled when the disease was refractory, from a patient treated with antithyroid drugs. This chain links TRBV6-5 with TRBJ1-1, with D tentatively TRBD1 (5 bases). This receptor was obtained from a female donor with Graves disease. CDR3 DNA sequence: TGTGCCAGCAGTTACTCCGGGGGGAGGGATGAAGCTTTCTTT. It is translated as CASSYSGGRDEAFF.